A single sample is the source of the 21 T cell receptor beta chains below, sequenced in a study of T cell repertoires in cytomegalovirus infection. TCRdb ran MiXCR on the reads and lists one entry per CDR3 protein. The repertoire holds roughly 700,000 distinct CDR3 sequences, with about 33% as singletons. No antigen is known for these receptors. The sample was cultured PBMCs, taken from culture after CMV antigen stimulation. These receptor sequences come from a human donor in good health (CMV status not recorded). Some clones in this sample may be carry-over from other donors' samples.

Written as DNA, the CDR3 is TGTGCCAGCAGCTTGGCCGGGGAGTTGGGCGGGGAGCTGTTTTTT. Translation: CASSLAGELGGELFF. This chain links TRBV5-4 with TRBJ2-2, with D perhaps matching TRBD2 (5 bases). CDR3 length: 15 residues. Germline loops: CDR1 SGHNT, CDR2 YYREEE (reference sequence). The ends were cut back, 0 bases at V and 7 bases at J, with 13 bases in the middle. Looking up the rest from reference TRBV5-4 and TRBJ2-2 gives the full variable domain: ETGVTQSPTHLIKTRGQQVTLRCSSQSGHNTVSWYQQALGQGPQFIFQYYREEENGRGNFPPRFSGLQFPNYSSELNVNALELDDSALYLCASSLAGELGGELFFGEGSRLTVL.

This clonotype was recorded once. The genes are TRBV20-1 and TRBJ2-4, with a tentative D call TRBD1 (5 bases). The CDR3 is made up of 13 amino acids. CDR1 is DFQATT and CDR2 is SNEGSKA in the germline V gene (reference sequence). Trimming stripped 6 bases from V and 0 bases from J, with 9 bases between. The CDR3 coding sequence is TGCAGTGCGACAGCCCTAGCCAAAAACATTCAGTACTTC. It translates to CSATALAKNIQYF.

The chain is built from TRBV15 and TRBJ2-3; 8 nucleotides line up with TRBD1. Germline CDR1 is LNHNV and CDR2 is YYDKDF (reference sequence). Trimming cost V 5 bases and J 2 bases; bases outside gene matches: 3. This CDR3 spans 14 amino acids. The CDR3 DNA reads TGTGCCACCAGCGACAGGGGCGACACAGATACGCAGTATTTT. It codes for CATSDRGDTDTQYF.

The chain couples TRBV20-1 to TRBJ2-7; 9 bases are shared with TRBD2. Germline-derived CDR1 and CDR2 are DFQATT and SNEGSKA (reference sequence). The CDR3 has 15 residues. Trimming removed 0 bases from V and 6 bases from J; junction bases left unmatched: 9. The CDR3 sequence: CSAREGASGTPEQYF. CDR3 coding DNA: TGCAGTGCTAGAGAGGGGGCTAGCGGGACTCCCGAGCAGTACTTC.

V is TRBV6-6 and J is TRBJ1-2, with D possibly matching TRBD1 (6 bases). V was clipped by 7 bases and J by 6 bases, with 15 bases between them. The length of the CDR3 is 13 residues. Germline V gene data show CDR1 as MNHNY and CDR2 as SVGAGI (reference sequence). CDR3 sequence reads: CASKGGVYDGYTF. The DNA of the CDR3 is TGTGCCAGCAAAGGGGGGGTCTACGATGGCTACACCTTC.

A remark on this clonotype: Given a much more abundant clone one base away, this may be a read error. The chain employs TRBV12-3 or TRBV12-4 and TRBJ1-6, with D hard to call. CDR3 length equals 13 residues. In DNA form, the CDR3 reads TGTGCCAGCAGTCGTGGGTATACTTCACCCCTCCACTTT. Translation: CASSRGYTSPLHF.

This sequence joins TRBV2 and TRBJ1-5; D gene ambiguous. This CDR3 is 15 amino acids long. The germline V and J ends were trimmed by 3 bases and 2 bases, with 11 bases remaining between them. In germline, CDR1 is SNHLY, CDR2 FYNNEI. The CDR3 DNA reads as TGTGCCAGCAGTGATGGGAGGGTCGGCAATCAGCCCCAGCATTTT. It yields the protein CASSDGRVGNQPQHF.

This chain uses TRBV7-3 with TRBJ2-7; D uncertain. The CDR3 spans 12 residues. V shed 3 bases and J shed 2 bases, with 5 bases lying between them. Germline CDR1 is SGHTA and CDR2 is FQGTGA. In DNA form, the CDR3 reads TGTGCCAGCAGCTTTCAAGCCTACGAGCAGTACTTC. It specifies CASSFQAYEQYF.

This clonotype was seen only a few times. The V and J genes are TRBV15 and TRBJ2-7, with D possibly TRBD1 on 6 matching bases. CDR1 is LNHNV, CDR2 YYDKDF, per germline (reference sequence). The CDR3 totals 13 residues. V lost 4 bases and J lost 1, with 8 bases in between. The CDR3, as DNA: TGTGCCACCAGCATAGACAGGTCCTACGAGCAGTACTTC. It translates to CATSIDRSYEQYF.

The chain has TRBV18 and TRBJ1-1, with 9 bases fitting TRBD1. The CDR3 length is 17 residues. With 4 bases clipped from V and 0 bases from J, the junction kept 9 bases outside the gene matches. Germline V gene lookup returns CDR1 KGHSH and CDR2 LQKENI. The CDR3 DNA follows: TGTGCCAGCTCACGCTCGCCCGGGACAGGGATGAACACTGAAGCTTTCTTT. Protein product: CASSRSPGTGMNTEAFF. The whole variable domain, filled in from reference TRBV18 and TRBJ1-1, reads NAGVMQNPRHLVRRRGQEARLRCSPMKGHSHVYWYRQLPEEGLKFMVYLQKENIIDESGMPKERFSAEFPKEGPSILRIQQVVRGDSAAYFCASSRSPGTGMNTEAFFGQGTRLTVV.

The chain has TRBV6-1 and TRBJ2-5; perhaps TRBD2 as D (6 bases). CDR3 length: 12 amino acids. Deletions cut 11 bases from V and 0 bases from J, with 10 bases between. The germline V gene has CDR1 MNHNS and CDR2 SASEGT. The DNA of the CDR3 is TGTGCCGGCGGGGCGGACCAAGAGACCCAGTACTTC. It encodes CAGGADQETQYF.

This clonotype was seen a few times. This CDR3 is CASSRLLLKGSYNEQFF. The CDR3 bases are TGTGCCAGCAGTAGACTACTGCTCAAAGGGTCCTACAATGAGCAGTTCTTC. This chain links TRBV7-9 with TRBJ2-1; the D gene is possibly TRBD2 (5 bases). CDR1 is SEHNR and CDR2 is FQNEAQ in the germline V gene (reference sequence). There are 17 residues in the CDR3. Trimming pared 6 bases from V and 1 base from J, leaving 19 bases between.

J is TRBJ2-5 and V is TRBV15; TRBD2 matches at 8 bases. The length of the CDR3 is 16 residues. Germline assignment: CDR1 LNHNV and CDR2 YYDKDF (reference sequence). With V trimmed by 3 bases and J by 2 bases, 8 bases remained unmatched. The CDR3 loop is CATSSYPGTSQETQYF. As DNA, the CDR3 is TGTGCCACCAGCAGTTACCCGGGGACTAGTCAAGAGACCCAGTACTTC.

This chain joins TRBV11-2 and TRBJ2-5; D is unresolved. The V and J ends lost 1 base and 5 bases respectively, with 17 bases between them. CDR1 SGHAT and CDR2 FQNNGV come from the germline V gene. The CDR3 consists of 16 residues. The DNA of the CDR3 is TGTGCCAGCAGCTTAGCCCGAGCGAGGATTGGGGAGACCCAGTACTTC. Translation: CASSLARARIGETQYF. The full variable domain, in which reference TRBV11-2 and TRBJ2-5 provide the parts outside the CDR3, is EAGVAQSPRYKIIEKRQSVAFWCNPISGHATLYWYQQILGQGPKLLIQFQNNGVVDDSQLPKDRFSAERLKGVDSTLKIQPAKLEDSAVYLCASSLARARIGETQYFGPGTRLLVL.

The chain employs TRBV20-1 and TRBJ2-1; 13 nucleotides align to TRBD2. The CDR3 is 19 residues long. Germline V gene lookup returns CDR1 DFQATT and CDR2 SNEGSKA (reference sequence). After removal of 0 bases from V and 0 bases from J, the junction contained 8 bases not matched to a gene. This chain's CDR3 is CSARDWTSGRFDSYNEQFF. The DNA for the CDR3 is TGCAGTGCTAGAGATTGGACTAGCGGGAGATTTGACTCCTACAATGAGCAGTTCTTC.

The chain combines TRBV5-6 with TRBJ2-2, with D unclear. The CDR3 consists of 12 residues. V lost 4 bases and J lost 5, with 6 bases in between. CDR1 SGHDT and CDR2 YYEEEE come from the germline V gene. The CDR3 coding sequence is TGTGCCAGCAGCCGGGTGACCGGGGAGCTGTTTTTT. Encoded protein: CASSRVTGELFF. Combining the CDR3 with reference TRBV5-6 and TRBJ2-2 gives the whole variable domain DAGVTQSPTHLIKTRGQQVTLRCSPKSGHDTVSWYQQALGQGPQFIFQYYEEEERQRGNFPDRFSGHQFPNYSSELNVNALLLGDSALYLCASSRVTGELFFGEGSRLTVL.

V usage is TRBV7-6 and J usage is TRBJ1-4; D ambiguous. The CDR3 is 14 residues long. Germline V gene data show CDR1 as SGHVS and CDR2 as FNYEAQ. The germline V and J ends were trimmed by 5 bases and 5 bases, with 12 bases remaining between them. The CDR3 DNA follows: TGTGCCAGCAGCGCCAGGTGGCAGAATGAAAAACTGTTTTTT. Translating it yields CASSARWQNEKLFF.

This clonotype was seen many times. This sequence joins TRBV7-8 and TRBJ1-4; 10 positions agree with TRBD1. From germline, CDR1 is SGHVS and CDR2 FQNEAQ. V shed 6 bases, J shed 7 bases, and the junction held 8 bases outside the gene matches. The CDR3 runs 15 residues. The CDR3 here is CASRPTGGASEKLFF. DNA of the CDR3: TGTGCCAGCAGACCGACAGGGGGCGCGAGTGAAAAACTGTTTTTT.

This clonotype was counted many times. This rearrangement joins TRBV7-2 to TRBJ2-7; D is perhaps TRBD2 (5 bases). The germline V gene has CDR1 SGHTA and CDR2 FQGNSA. V dropped 5 bases and J dropped 2 bases, with 13 bases sitting between them. The CDR3 is 14 amino acids. CDR3 sequence: CASSQYEGAYEQYF. The CDR3 DNA sequence: TGTGCCAGCAGCCAATATGAGGGAGCCTACGAGCAGTACTTC.

The chain joins TRBV10-3 to TRBJ1-4; the D is unclear. Trimming took 10 bases from V and 8 from J, leaving 17 bases between them. Germline V gives CDR1 ENHRY, CDR2 SYGVKD. This CDR3 contains 13 residues. The CDR3 bases are TGTGCCACCAAAGGATCGGATATCGAAAAACTGTTTTTT. It is translated as CATKGSDIEKLFF.

This clonotype showed up many times. The rearrangement uses TRBV7-2 and TRBJ2-1; 9 bases map to TRBD1. J was trimmed by 9 bases and V by 5 bases; bases with no gene match: 5. This CDR3 contains 13 residues. Germline lookup yields CDR1 SGHTA and CDR2 FQGNSA. CDR3: CASSADRGGEQFF. DNA for the CDR3: TGTGCCAGCAGCGCGGACAGGGGCGGTGAGCAGTTCTTC.